Given below is one TCR beta chain in context. Antigen unknown. The PCR ran on 60 Vbeta and 13 Jbeta primers. Sequenced by immunoSEQ multiplex PCR; TCRdb stores in-frame clones only, minus some. The repertoire holds 200,000 to 250,000 clones, with roughly 84% as singletons. This CDR3 contains 14 residues. V gave up 3 bases and J gave up 7 bases, with 17 bases separating them. Germline lookup yields CDR1 SGHNT and CDR2 YYREEE (reference sequence). The data were obtained in a study of cytomegalovirus exposure and HLA in healthy donors. Study-level points and caveats: Most TCR sequences showed up rarely, but some public TCRs showed up in many donors.

This receptor was identified in a boy aged 2 to 9 in good health and CMV-seronegative. Sequences were obtained from PBMCs. This chain uses TRBV5-4 with TRBJ2-7, with D possibly matching TRBD1 (6 bases). CDR3 residues: CASSSPGASGEQYF. In nucleotides, the CDR3 is TGTGCCAGCAGCTCCCCAGGGGCCTCGGGGGAGCAGTACTTC.